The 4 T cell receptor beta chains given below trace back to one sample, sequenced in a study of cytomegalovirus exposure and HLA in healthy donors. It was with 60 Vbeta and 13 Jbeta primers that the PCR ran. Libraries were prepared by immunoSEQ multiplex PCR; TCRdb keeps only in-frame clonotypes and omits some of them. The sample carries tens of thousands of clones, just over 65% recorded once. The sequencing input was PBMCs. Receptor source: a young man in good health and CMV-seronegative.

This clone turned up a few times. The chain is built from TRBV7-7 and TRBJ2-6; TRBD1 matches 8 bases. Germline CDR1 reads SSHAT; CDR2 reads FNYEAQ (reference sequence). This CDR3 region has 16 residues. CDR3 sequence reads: CATQGAPSSGANVLTF. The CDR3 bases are TGTGCTACCCAGGGGGCTCCGAGCTCTGGGGCCAACGTCCTGACTTTC.

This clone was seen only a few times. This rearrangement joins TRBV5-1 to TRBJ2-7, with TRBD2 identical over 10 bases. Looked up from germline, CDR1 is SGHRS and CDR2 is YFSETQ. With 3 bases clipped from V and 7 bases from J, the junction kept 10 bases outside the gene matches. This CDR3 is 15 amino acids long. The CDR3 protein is CASSSSVAGGWEQYF. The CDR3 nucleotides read TGCGCCAGCAGCTCGAGCGTAGCGGGAGGATGGGAGCAGTACTTC.

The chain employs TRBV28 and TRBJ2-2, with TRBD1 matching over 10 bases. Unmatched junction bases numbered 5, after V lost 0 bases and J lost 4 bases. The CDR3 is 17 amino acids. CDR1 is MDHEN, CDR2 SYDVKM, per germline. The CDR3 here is CASSLWMDRGGTGELFF. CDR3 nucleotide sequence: TGTGCCAGCAGTTTATGGATGGACAGGGGGGGCACCGGGGAGCTGTTTTTT. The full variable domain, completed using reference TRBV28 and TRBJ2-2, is DVKVTQSSRYLVKRTGEKVFLECVQDMDHENMFWYRQDPGLGLRLIYFSYDVKMKEKGDIPEGYSVSREKKERFSLILESASTNQTSMYLCASSLWMDRGGTGELFFGEGSRLTVL.

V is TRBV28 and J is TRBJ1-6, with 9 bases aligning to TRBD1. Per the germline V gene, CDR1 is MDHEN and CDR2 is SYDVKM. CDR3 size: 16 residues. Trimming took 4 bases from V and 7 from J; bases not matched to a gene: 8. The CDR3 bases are TGTGCCAGCAGTTCGGACAGGGGACAAGTCAATTCACCCCTCCACTTT. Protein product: CASSSDRGQVNSPLHF.